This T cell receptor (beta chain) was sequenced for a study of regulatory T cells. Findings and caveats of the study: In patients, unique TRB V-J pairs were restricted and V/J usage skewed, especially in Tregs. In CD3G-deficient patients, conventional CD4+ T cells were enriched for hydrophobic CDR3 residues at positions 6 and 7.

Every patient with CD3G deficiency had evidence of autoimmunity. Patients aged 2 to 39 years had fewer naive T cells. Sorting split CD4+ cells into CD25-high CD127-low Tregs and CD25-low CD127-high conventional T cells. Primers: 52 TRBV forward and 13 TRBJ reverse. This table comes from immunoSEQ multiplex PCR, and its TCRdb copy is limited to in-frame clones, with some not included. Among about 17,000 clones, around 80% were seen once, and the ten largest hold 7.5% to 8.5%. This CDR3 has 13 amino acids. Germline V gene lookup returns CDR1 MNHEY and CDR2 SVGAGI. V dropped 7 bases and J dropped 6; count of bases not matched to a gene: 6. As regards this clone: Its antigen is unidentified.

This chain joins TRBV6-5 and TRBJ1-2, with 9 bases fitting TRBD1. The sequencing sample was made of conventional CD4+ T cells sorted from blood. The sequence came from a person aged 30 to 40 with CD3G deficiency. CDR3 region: CASIQGQGHGYTF. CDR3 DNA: TGTGCCAGCATTCAGGGACAGGGACATGGCTACACCTTC.